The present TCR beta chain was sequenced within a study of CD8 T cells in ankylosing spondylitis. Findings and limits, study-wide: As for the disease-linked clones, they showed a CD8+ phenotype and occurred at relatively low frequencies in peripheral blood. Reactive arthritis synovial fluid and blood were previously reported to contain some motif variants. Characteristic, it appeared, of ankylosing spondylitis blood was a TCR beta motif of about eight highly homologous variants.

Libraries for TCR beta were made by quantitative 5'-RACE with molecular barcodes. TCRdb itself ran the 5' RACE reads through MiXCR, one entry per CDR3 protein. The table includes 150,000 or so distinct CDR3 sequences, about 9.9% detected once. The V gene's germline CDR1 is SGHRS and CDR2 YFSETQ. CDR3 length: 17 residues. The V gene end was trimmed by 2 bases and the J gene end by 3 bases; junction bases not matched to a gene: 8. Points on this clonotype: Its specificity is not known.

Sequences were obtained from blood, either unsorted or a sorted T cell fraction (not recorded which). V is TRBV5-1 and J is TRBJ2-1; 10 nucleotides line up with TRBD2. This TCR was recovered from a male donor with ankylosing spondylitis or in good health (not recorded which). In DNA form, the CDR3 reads TGCGCCAGCAGCTTTCGGGTAGCGGGAGGAATCTACAATGAGCAGTTCTTC. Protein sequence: CASSFRVAGGIYNEQFF.